One T cell receptor beta chain is described in this entry. No antigen is known for it. The data stem from a study of identifying expanded T cells in peripheral blood. Germline CDR1 SGHTA, CDR2 FQGNSA. The V and J ends lost 5 bases and 5 bases, in that order; junction bases with no gene match: 9. CDR3 length: 15 residues. Clones were sequenced by immunoSEQ multiplex PCR, and TCRdb holds only the in-frame ones, with some missing. The sample lists 90,000 to 120,000 clones, around 88% occurring once. Study outcomes and limitations: Roughly two-week clone count variance significantly increased as total template count grew. About 1.2 clones differed between technical replicates, versus approximately 17 and 20 over time.

During the collection period, no donor immune events like infections were recorded. The V call is TRBV7-2, the J call TRBJ2-5; TRBD1 matches 9 bases. The receptor was derived from a person aged 18 to 75 in good health. Sequenced: blood. This CDR3 reads CASSTHRGLGETQYF. DNA of the CDR3: TGTGCCAGCAGCACCCACAGGGGGCTAGGGGAGACCCAGTACTTC.